The 23 T cell receptor beta chains below were found in one sample sequenced in a study of cytomegalovirus exposure and HLA in healthy donors. PCR was performed using 60 Vbeta and 13 Jbeta primers. This table comes from immunoSEQ multiplex PCR, and its TCRdb copy is limited to in-frame clones, with some not included. The sample records under 200,000 clones, approximately 84% being singletons. The sequenced sample consisted of PBMCs. All receptors derive from a boy aged 2 to 9 in good health and CMV-seronegative.

This chain uses TRBV28 with TRBJ1-6, with 11 bases fitting TRBD1. V shed 6 bases and J 8 bases; nucleotides not matched to a gene: 6. This CDR3 has 15 amino acids. The germline CDR1 and CDR2 sequences are MDHEN and SYDVKM. The CDR3, as DNA: TGTGCCAGCAGCTGGGGACAGGGGGGATATTCACCCCTCCACTTT. Protein product: CASSWGQGGYSPLHF.

The chain recombines TRBV6-5 with TRBJ2-5; D is uncertain. Trimming removed 2 bases from V and 4 bases from J, with 5 bases in between. The CDR3 runs 12 residues. Germline V gene lookup returns CDR1 MNHEY and CDR2 SVGAGI. The CDR3 nucleotides are TGTGCCAGCAGTTACCCGGGAGAGACCCAGTACTTC. Translation gives CASSYPGETQYF.

The rearrangement uses TRBV5-4 and TRBJ2-5, with no clear D. The CDR3 is 14 amino acids. CDR1 is SGHNT and CDR2 is YYREEE in the germline V gene (reference sequence). Trimming stripped 3 bases from V and 5 bases from J, with 14 bases between. The CDR3 DNA reads TGTGCCAGCAGCTCTCGAGCAGGTCAGGAGACCCAGTACTTC. As protein: CASSSRAGQETQYF.

The DNA for the CDR3 is TGTGCCAGCCACAGGGCCCCAACTAATGAAAAACTGTTTTTT. Its protein is CASHRAPTNEKLFF. The genes are TRBV19 and TRBJ1-4, with a possible D match to TRBD1 (6 bases). The V and J ends lost 9 bases and 0 bases respectively, with 11 bases between them. CDR3 length: 14 residues. Germline CDR1 LNHDA, CDR2 SQIVND (reference sequence). Combining the CDR3 with reference TRBV19 and TRBJ1-4 gives the whole variable domain DGGITQSPKYLFRKEGQNVTLSCEQNLNHDAMYWYRQDPGQGLRLIYYSQIVNDFQKGDIAEGYSVSREKKESFPLTVTSAQKNPTAFYLCASHRAPTNEKLFFGSGTQLSVL.

This sequence joins TRBV27 and TRBJ2-1, with 7 bases fitting TRBD1. This CDR3 is 11 amino acids long. Trimming at V came to 6 bases and at J to 7 bases, leaving 0 bases not matched to a gene. From germline, CDR1 is MNHEY and CDR2 SMNVEV (reference sequence). This CDR3 reads CASRQGNEQFF. The CDR3 coding sequence is TGTGCCAGCAGACAGGGGAATGAGCAGTTCTTC.

This chain connects TRBV6-1 to TRBJ2-5; 7 positions match TRBD1. The J call may not be correct, given that the DNA end is closer to TRBJ2-7. This CDR3 comprises 12 residues. Per the germline V gene, CDR1 is MNHNS and CDR2 is SASEGT. The CDR3 nucleotides are TGTGCCACTACCCTACAGGGGAACGAGCAGTACTTC. As protein: CATTLQGNEQYF.

V is TRBV5-6 and J is TRBJ2-3; 11 nucleotides match TRBD2. This CDR3 contains 19 residues. The V segment lost 3 bases and the J segment 0 bases; nucleotides outside the gene matches: 12. Germline V lookup: CDR1 SGHDT, CDR2 YYEEEE. The CDR3 loop is CASSYSTSGSSPSTDTQYF. The DNA for the CDR3 is TGTGCCAGCAGCTACAGTACTAGCGGGAGTAGCCCTAGCACAGATACGCAGTATTTT.

The V gene is TRBV27, the J gene TRBJ1-2; D ambiguous. V dropped 4 bases and J dropped 5 bases, with 17 bases sitting between them. The germline gives CDR1 MNHEY, CDR2 SMNVEV (reference sequence). CDR3 size: 15 residues. CDR3 protein: CASSSLPVGRYGYTF. CDR3 coding DNA: TGTGCCAGCAGTTCCCTACCAGTGGGGAGGTATGGCTACACCTTC.

This clone was seen a few times. The chain couples TRBV25-1 to TRBJ1-2; D not resolved. The V gene lost 5 bases and the J gene lost 0 bases, with 10 bases spanning the gap. Germline V lookup: CDR1 MGHDK, CDR2 SYGVNS. The CDR3 totals 14 residues. The CDR3 loop is CASSQSRANYGYTF. Written as DNA, the CDR3 is TGTGCCAGCAGTCAATCAAGAGCTAACTATGGCTACACCTTC.

The rearrangement joins TRBV27 to TRBJ1-4; 9 nucleotides align to TRBD1. CDR3 length: 16 amino acids. V trimming: 6 bases; J trimming: 10 bases; junction bases outside the gene matches: 15. From germline, CDR1 is MNHEY and CDR2 SMNVEV (reference sequence). In nucleotides, the CDR3 is TGTGCCAGCAGACCTTACCCGGGACAGGGTACGGCAAAACTGTTTTTT. It is translated as CASRPYPGQGTAKLFF.

The chain recombines TRBV6-5 with TRBJ2-7; TRBD1 aligns across 10 bases. This CDR3 has 14 residues. V shed 5 bases, J shed 3 bases, and the junction held 4 bases outside the gene matches. Germline CDR1 and CDR2: MNHEY and SVGAGI. CDR3 protein: CASSSRDRGYEQYF. The CDR3 nucleotides are TGTGCCAGCAGTAGCCGGGACAGGGGCTACGAGCAGTACTTC.

The chain has TRBV5-1 and TRBJ1-1, with 7 bases matching TRBD1. With V trimmed by 4 bases and J by 2 bases, 8 bases remained unmatched. The germline CDR1 and CDR2 sequences are SGHRS and YFSETQ. The CDR3 length is 15 residues. The CDR3 sequence: CASSATQGGNTEAFF. CDR3 DNA sequence: TGCGCCAGCAGCGCCACCCAGGGGGGAAACACTGAAGCTTTCTTT. The full variable domain, with the rest looked up from reference TRBV5-1 and TRBJ1-1, is KAGVTQTPRYLIKTRGQQVTLSCSPISGHRSVSWYQQTPGQGLQFLFEYFSETQRNKGNFPGRFSGRQFSNSRSEMNVSTLELGDSALYLCASSATQGGNTEAFFGQGTRLTVV.

The chain employs TRBV2 and TRBJ2-1; 10 bases align to TRBD2. CDR1 is SNHLY and CDR2 is FYNNEI in the germline V gene. The CDR3 runs to 15 residues. The ends lost 3 bases at V and 12 bases at J; junction bases unmatched: 11. The CDR3 DNA reads as TGTGCCAGCAGTGATGGACTAGCGGACCCGAGCGGGCAGTTCTTC. This encodes CASSDGLADPSGQFF. Looking up the rest from reference TRBV2 and TRBJ2-1 gives the full variable domain: EPEVTQTPSHQVTQMGQEVILRCVPISNHLYFYWYRQILGQKVEFLVSFYNNEISEKSEIFDDQFSVERPDGSNFTLKIRSTKLEDSAMYFCASSDGLADPSGQFFGPGTRLTVL.

This clone was seen a handful of times. The rearrangement links TRBV5-6 to TRBJ1-2, with unresolved D. CDR1 is SGHDT, CDR2 YYEEEE, per germline. This CDR3 comprises 12 residues. Deletions cut 3 bases from V and 5 bases from J, with 8 bases between. CDR3 loop: CASSSADYGYTF. CDR3 sequence (DNA): TGTGCCAGCAGCTCCGCAGATTATGGCTACACCTTC.

This chain joins TRBV28 and TRBJ2-7; a weak D match, TRBD1 (5 bases). The V end lost 3 bases, the J end lost 2 bases, and 14 bases lay between the germline ends. Germline V gene sequence: CDR1 MDHEN, CDR2 SYDVKM. The CDR3 contains 15 residues. This CDR3 reads CASSLGRAPAYEQYF. The CDR3 DNA sequence: TGTGCCAGCAGTTTGGGCAGGGCGCCGGCCTACGAGCAGTACTTC. The complete variable domain, with remaining parts taken from reference TRBV28 and TRBJ2-7, reads DVKVTQSSRYLVKRTGEKVFLECVQDMDHENMFWYRQDPGLGLRLIYFSYDVKMKEKGDIPEGYSVSREKKERFSLILESASTNQTSMYLCASSLGRAPAYEQYFGPGTRLTVT.

Here the CDR3 DNA reads TGTGCCAGAGGGGGTGGGGGCAGCTATGGCTACACCTTC. Its translation: CARGGGGSYGYTF. V and J are TRBV2 and TRBJ1-2; tentative D call: TRBD1 (6 bases). The CDR3 runs to 13 residues. Trimming pared 9 bases from V and 4 bases from J, leaving 15 bases between. Germline CDR1 is SNHLY and CDR2 is FYNNEI.

V and J are TRBV5-1 and TRBJ2-7; 14 positions agree with TRBD2. The length of the CDR3 is 16 residues. With V trimmed by 4 bases and J by 3 bases, 6 bases remained unmatched. Germline assignment: CDR1 SGHRS and CDR2 YFSETQ. The CDR3 DNA sequence: TGCGCCAGCAGCACCCGACTAGCGGGAGGGATCTACGAGCAGTACTTC. Its protein product is CASSTRLAGGIYEQYF.

The chain links TRBV15 to TRBJ2-7; D may be TRBD2 (5 bases). V lost 3 bases to trimming and J lost 0 bases, with 15 bases between them. Looked up from germline, CDR1 is LNHNV and CDR2 is YYDKDF (reference sequence). CDR3 length: 16 amino acids. CDR3 DNA sequence: TGTGCCACCAGCAGTGGAGTAGTAGCGAACTCCTACGAGCAGTACTTC. Amino acids: CATSSGVVANSYEQYF. Supplemented by reference TRBV15 and TRBJ2-7, the full variable domain reads DAMVIQNPRYQVTQFGKPVTLSCSQTLNHNVMYWYQQKSSQAPKLLFHYYDKDFNNEADTPDNFQSRRPNTSFCFLDIRSPGLGDTAMYLCATSSGVVANSYEQYFGPGTRLTVT.

The rearrangement joins TRBV20-1 to TRBJ2-1, with D perhaps matching TRBD2 (5 bases). CDR3 length: 10 amino acids. V lost 5 bases, J lost 9 bases, and 8 bases lay in between. In germline, CDR1 is DFQATT, CDR2 SNEGSKA (reference sequence). CDR3 in DNA: TGCAGTGCTTCAGGACTTGAGCAGTTCTTC. Translation: CSASGLEQFF.

This sequence joins TRBV12-2 and TRBJ2-1; the table names TRBD2, a call not compared with the DNA. TRBV12-2 is a pseudogene locus. The CDR3 is made up of 15 amino acids. CDR3 in DNA: TGTGCAAGTCGCGCGAGACTAGCGGGAGAGGGTGAGCAGTTCTTC. It is translated as CASRARLAGEGEQFF.

This rearrangement joins TRBV9 to TRBJ1-6, with 8 bases matching TRBD1. The junction had 7 bases not matched to a gene; V was cut back by 4 bases and J by 10 bases. CDR3 length equals 14 residues. The germline V gene encodes CDR1 SGDLS and CDR2 YYNGEE. CDR3 sequence: CASSPGQGYSPLHF. The CDR3 nucleotides are TGTGCCAGCAGCCCCGGACAGGGCTACTCACCCCTCCACTTT.

J is TRBJ2-6 and V is TRBV5-1; perhaps TRBD2 as D (6 bases). Looked up from germline, CDR1 is SGHRS and CDR2 is YFSETQ. This CDR3 contains 15 residues. V was shortened by 4 bases and J by 2 bases, with 10 bases between the two germline ends. The CDR3 region has the DNA TGCGCCAGCAGCCAGCTAGCGACTGGGGCCAACGTCCTGACTTTC. Its protein is CASSQLATGANVLTF.

The chain is built from TRBV5-1 and TRBJ2-3; 10 bases match TRBD1. The CDR3 is 15 amino acids. Germline values: CDR1 SGHRS, CDR2 YFSETQ. V lost 6 bases, J lost 1 base, and 5 bases stayed unmatched. Written as DNA, the CDR3 is TGCGCCAGCAACAAGGACAGGGGGGGCACAGATACGCAGTATTTT. Its translation is CASNKDRGGTDTQYF. Full variable domain (outside the CDR3, taken from reference TRBV5-1 and TRBJ2-3): KAGVTQTPRYLIKTRGQQVTLSCSPISGHRSVSWYQQTPGQGLQFLFEYFSETQRNKGNFPGRFSGRQFSNSRSEMNVSTLELGDSALYLCASNKDRGGTDTQYFGPGTRLTVL.